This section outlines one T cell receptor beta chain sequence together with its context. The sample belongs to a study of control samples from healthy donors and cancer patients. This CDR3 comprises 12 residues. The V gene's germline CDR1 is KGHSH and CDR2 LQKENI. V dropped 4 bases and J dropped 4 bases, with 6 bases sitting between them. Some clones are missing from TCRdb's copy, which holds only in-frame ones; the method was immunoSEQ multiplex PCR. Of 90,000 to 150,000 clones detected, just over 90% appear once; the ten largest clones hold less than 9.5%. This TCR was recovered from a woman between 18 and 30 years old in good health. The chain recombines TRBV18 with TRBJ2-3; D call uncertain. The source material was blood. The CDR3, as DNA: TGTGCCAGCTCACATTCCTCAGATACGCAGTATTTT. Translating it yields CASSHSSDTQYF.